Below, 10 T cell receptor beta chains from the same sample are listed, as sequenced in a study of cytomegalovirus exposure and HLA in healthy donors. Both 60 Vbeta primers and 13 Jbeta primers went into the PCR. Data came from immunoSEQ multiplex PCR; TCRdb stores just in-frame clones and leaves some out. The table lists approximately 210,000 clones, about 76% of them singletons. Sequencing was performed on PBMCs. The receptors originated from a woman in her forties or fifties in good health and CMV-seronegative.

The genes are TRBV7-2 and TRBJ2-3; no reliable D call. V lost 5 bases to trimming and J lost 6 bases, with 12 bases between them. This CDR3 region has 13 residues. CDR1 and CDR2 (germline): SGHTA, FQGNSA. The CDR3 sequence is CASSPRPRDTQYF. CDR3 DNA: TGTGCCAGCAGCCCCCGGCCGCGGGATACGCAGTATTTT.

The count of this clone is one. This chain connects TRBV7-3 to TRBJ2-6; D call uncertain. Germline CDR1 SGHTA, CDR2 FQGTGA. Trimming shortened V by 0 bases and J by 4 bases, and 10 bases separated the two germline ends. The CDR3 runs 16 residues. The CDR3 nucleotides are TGTGCCAGCAGCTTAACCCTAGGTCTGGGGGCCAACGTCCTGACTTTC. Protein: CASSLTLGLGANVLTF.

This chain connects TRBV7-8 to TRBJ1-6; TRBD1 might be the D (5 bases). CDR3 size: 17 residues. Germline V lookup: CDR1 SGHVS, CDR2 FQNEAQ. Deletions cut 5 bases from V and 5 bases from J, with 19 bases between. CDR3 protein: CASSRRVGRGNNSPLHF. As DNA, the CDR3 is TGTGCCAGCAGCCGCCGGGTCGGGCGGGGGAATAATTCACCCCTCCACTTT.

This clone was counted only a few times. The chain couples TRBV4-1 to TRBJ1-1; D is ambiguous. Trimming took off 4 bases at V and 0 bases at J, with 6 bases between the two ends. CDR3 length: 13 amino acids. Germline V gene lookup returns CDR1 MGHRA and CDR2 YSYEKL. CDR3 nucleotides: TGCGCCAGCAGCCTCCAGTTGAACACTGAAGCTTTCTTT. Translation gives CASSLQLNTEAFF.

The chain employs TRBV5-1 and TRBJ2-7; the D is unclear. The CDR3 contains 14 residues. V was shortened by 4 bases and J by 2 bases, with 13 bases between the two germline ends. The germline CDR1 and CDR2 sequences are SGHRS and YFSETQ. CDR3 DNA sequence: TGCGCCAGCAGCCCACCTATTCCGCCCTACGAGCAGTACTTC. Protein: CASSPPIPPYEQYF.

This clone was counted a few times. J is TRBJ1-5 and V is TRBV19, with TRBD1 matching over 10 bases. CDR3 size: 15 residues. J was trimmed by 3 bases and V by 5 bases; bases with no gene match: 4. Germline V gene data show CDR1 as LNHDA and CDR2 as SQIVND (reference sequence). The CDR3 spells CASSQGQGYNQPQHF. CDR3 bases: TGTGCCAGTAGTCAGGGACAGGGGTACAATCAGCCCCAGCATTTT.

The chain couples TRBV4-1 to TRBJ1-1; no clear D gene. This CDR3 contains 16 residues. Germline assignment: CDR1 MGHRA and CDR2 YSYEKL. Trimming left V 0 bases short and J 3 bases short, with 14 bases between. The CDR3 here is CASSQEWRGGDTEAFF. In DNA form, the CDR3 reads TGCGCCAGCAGCCAAGAATGGCGGGGTGGAGACACTGAAGCTTTCTTT.

The CDR3 spells CASSQVTPYGYTF. CDR3 nucleotide sequence: TGCGCCAGCAGCCAAGTGACACCCTATGGCTACACCTTC. This chain joins TRBV4-1 and TRBJ1-2; no definite D call. The CDR3 length is 13 residues. Germline V CDR1 and CDR2: MGHRA, YSYEKL. The germline V and J ends were trimmed by 1 base and 4 bases, with 7 bases remaining between them.

The J gene is TRBJ1-2, the V gene TRBV6-1; 7 bases fit TRBD1. The CDR3 has 15 amino acids. V lost 1 base to trimming and J lost 4 bases; unmatched junction nucleotides: 6. Germline values: CDR1 MNHNS, CDR2 SASEGT. The CDR3 sequence is CASSEGFGQAYGYTF. The CDR3 bases are TGTGCCAGCAGTGAAGGGTTTGGACAGGCCTATGGCTACACCTTC.

This chain links TRBV4-1 with TRBJ1-3, with D unclear. V gave up 0 bases and J gave up 0 bases, with 12 bases separating them. The CDR3 has 17 amino acids. Germline V gives CDR1 MGHRA, CDR2 YSYEKL. The CDR3 spells CASSQDSTPFSGNTIYF. The CDR3 DNA follows: TGCGCCAGCAGCCAAGACTCGACACCATTCTCTGGAAACACCATATATTTT.